The 9 T cell receptor beta chains presented below share a single source sample, sequenced in a study of cytomegalovirus exposure and HLA in healthy donors. This PCR relied on a set of 60 Vbeta primers and 13 Jbeta primers. Assay: immunoSEQ multiplex PCR; the TCRdb copy retains only in-frame clones and omits some. The profile shows over 150,000 clones, around 65% of them singletons. Sequencing input: PBMCs. The source is a woman in her thirties or forties in good health and CMV-seropositive.

V usage is TRBV7-2 and J usage is TRBJ2-1; 11 positions agree with TRBD2. Unmatched junction bases numbered 4, after V lost 2 bases and J lost 4 bases. This CDR3 contains 16 residues. The V gene's germline CDR1 is SGHTA and CDR2 FQGNSA. The CDR3 DNA is TGTGCCAGCAGCTTAAAAGGGACTAGCGGTTACAATGAGCAGTTCTTC. It specifies CASSLKGTSGYNEQFF. The complete variable domain, with remaining parts taken from reference TRBV7-2 and TRBJ2-1, reads GAGVSQSPSNKVTEKGKDVELRCDPISGHTALYWYRQSLGQGLEFLIYFQGNSAPDKSGLPSDRFSAERTGGSVSTLTIQRTQQEDSAVYLCASSLKGTSGYNEQFFGPGTRLTVL.

The rearrangement joins TRBV19 to TRBJ1-3; a weak D match, TRBD1 (5 bases). With 6 bases removed from V and 0 bases from J, the gap between germline ends came to 15 bases. This CDR3 is built from 16 residues. CDR1 and CDR2 from the germline V gene are LNHDA and SQIVND (reference sequence). Here the CDR3 DNA reads TGTGCCAGTAGCGTTGGGGCCGGCTTCTCTGGAAACACCATATATTTT. Translation: CASSVGAGFSGNTIYF.

The chain has TRBV29-1 and TRBJ2-1; weak D call: TRBD1 (6 bases). CDR1 and CDR2 from the germline V gene are SQVTM and ANQGSEA. There are 14 residues in the CDR3. Trimming shortened V by 3 bases and J by 9 bases, and 18 bases separated the two germline ends. The CDR3 sequence is CSVETRRYRAEQFF. CDR3 nucleotide sequence: TGCAGCGTTGAGACGAGGAGATACAGGGCTGAGCAGTTCTTC.

The chain has TRBV9 and TRBJ2-7, with 8 bases that match TRBD1. Germline V lookup: CDR1 SGDLS, CDR2 YYNGEE. V lost 3 bases, J lost 3 bases, and 2 bases stayed unmatched. CDR3 length: 13 amino acids. The CDR3 protein is CASSAGQDYEQYF. The CDR3 nucleotides read TGTGCCAGCAGCGCGGGACAGGACTACGAGCAGTACTTC.

As concerns this clone: This sample also contains other DNA sequences that code for the same CDR3. V is TRBV2 and J is TRBJ2-7; a weak D match, TRBD1 (6 bases). V gave up 6 bases and J gave up 0 bases, with 6 bases separating them. The germline V gene has CDR1 SNHLY and CDR2 FYNNEI. The CDR3 has 12 amino acids. This CDR3 is CASRDSSYEQYF. The CDR3 bases are TGTGCCAGCAGGGACAGCTCCTACGAGCAGTACTTC.

This clone was recorded only once. CDR3 nucleotides: TGCGCCAGCAGCCAAGACTATACAGGCGGTCATCAGCCCCAGCATTTT. Amino acids: CASSQDYTGGHQPQHF. The rearrangement links TRBV4-3 to TRBJ1-5; D is possibly TRBD1 (5 bases). CDR1 is LGHNA and CDR2 is YSLEER in the germline V gene. This CDR3 has 16 amino acids. Trimming cost V 0 bases and J 5 bases, with 14 bases left between them.

This sequence joins TRBV2 and TRBJ2-5; 8 positions match TRBD2. Trimming took 4 bases from V and 4 from J; bases not matched to a gene: 8. Germline V gene data show CDR1 as SNHLY and CDR2 as FYNNEI. The CDR3 totals 15 residues. Here the CDR3 DNA reads TGTGCCAGCAGTGCTCGGCGGGGGGATTCAGAGACCCAGTACTTC. It yields the protein CASSARRGDSETQYF.

This chain joins TRBV18 and TRBJ1-5; 9 bases agree with TRBD1. Trimming removed 5 bases from V and 2 bases from J; junction bases left unmatched: 7. This CDR3 is built from 16 residues. Looked up from germline, CDR1 is KGHSH and CDR2 is LQKENI. CDR3 sequence: CASSSGTGLGNQPQHF. For the CDR3, the DNA is TGTGCCAGCTCATCCGGGACAGGGTTGGGCAATCAGCCCCAGCATTTT.

The sample holds a few counts of this clone. This chain connects TRBV4-1 to TRBJ1-6; possible D gene TRBD1, 6 bases. This CDR3 has 15 residues. Between the trimmed V and J ends, which lost 4 bases and 2 bases, there was a span of 9 bases. CDR1 and CDR2 from the germline V gene are MGHRA and YSYEKL. CDR3 protein: CASSLGQTYNSPLHF. CDR3 nucleotide sequence: TGCGCCAGCAGCCTAGGACAGACCTATAATTCACCCCTCCACTTT.